These 4 T cell receptor beta chains were sequenced from one sample in a study of blood T cell repertoires in COVID-19. Sequencing was performed with immunoSEQ multiplex PCR; in TCRdb, only in-frame clones are kept and a portion is missing. The sample holds approximately 250,000 clones; about 87% are singletons and the top ten take roughly 8.6%. The sequenced sample was peripheral blood. Source of these receptors: a human donor in a cohort sampled during active COVID-19.

The chain uses TRBV5-6 and TRBJ1-2, with 7 bases that match TRBD1. The CDR3 consists of 15 residues. Trimming removed 0 bases from V and 5 bases from J; junction bases left unmatched: 7. Germline V CDR1 and CDR2: SGHDT, YYEEEE. This CDR3 reads CASSLVQGEIYGYTF. The CDR3 bases are TGTGCCAGCAGCTTGGTGCAGGGGGAAATTTATGGCTACACCTTC.

The V gene is TRBV5-1, the J gene TRBJ1-2; D remains ambiguous. V dropped 4 bases and J dropped 0 bases, with 13 bases sitting between them. CDR1 and CDR2 from the germline V gene are SGHRS and YFSETQ. The CDR3 extends over 15 amino acids. Written as DNA, the CDR3 is TGCGCCAGCAGCCACGGACGGGAGACTAACTATGGCTACACCTTC. The encoded protein is CASSHGRETNYGYTF.

The chain has TRBV11-2 and TRBJ1-1, with 9 bases aligning to TRBD1. The CDR3 is 14 amino acids. In germline, CDR1 is SGHAT, CDR2 FQNNGV. V lost 6 bases and J lost 1; bases outside the gene matches: 3. The chain's CDR3 is CASRTGGGNTEAFF. The CDR3, as DNA: TGTGCCAGCAGGACAGGGGGTGGGAACACTGAAGCTTTCTTT.

The V call is TRBV28, the J call TRBJ1-6, with 7 bases identical to TRBD1. This CDR3 region has 17 residues. Per the germline V gene, CDR1 is MDHEN and CDR2 is SYDVKM. V lost 4 bases, J lost 5 bases, and 11 bases stayed unmatched. The CDR3 DNA reads as TGTGCCAGCAGTTCCCCCCGGACAGGAGGGAATAATTCACCCCTCCACTTT. As protein: CASSSPRTGGNNSPLHF.